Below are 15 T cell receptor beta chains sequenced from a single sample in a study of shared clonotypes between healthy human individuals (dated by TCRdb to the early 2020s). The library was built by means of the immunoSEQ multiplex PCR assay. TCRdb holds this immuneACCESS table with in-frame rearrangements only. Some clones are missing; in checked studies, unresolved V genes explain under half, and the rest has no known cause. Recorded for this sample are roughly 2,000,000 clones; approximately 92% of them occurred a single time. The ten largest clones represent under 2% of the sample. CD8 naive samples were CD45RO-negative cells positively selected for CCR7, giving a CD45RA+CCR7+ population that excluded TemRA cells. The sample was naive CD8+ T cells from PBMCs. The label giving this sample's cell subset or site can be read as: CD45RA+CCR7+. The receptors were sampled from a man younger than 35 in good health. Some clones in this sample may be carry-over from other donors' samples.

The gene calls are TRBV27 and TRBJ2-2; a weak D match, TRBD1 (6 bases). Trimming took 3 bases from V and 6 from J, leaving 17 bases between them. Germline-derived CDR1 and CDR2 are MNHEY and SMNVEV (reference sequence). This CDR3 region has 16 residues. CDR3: CASSLMARGLPGELFF. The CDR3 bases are TGTGCCAGCAGTTTGATGGCCAGGGGCCTTCCCGGGGAGCTGTTTTTT.

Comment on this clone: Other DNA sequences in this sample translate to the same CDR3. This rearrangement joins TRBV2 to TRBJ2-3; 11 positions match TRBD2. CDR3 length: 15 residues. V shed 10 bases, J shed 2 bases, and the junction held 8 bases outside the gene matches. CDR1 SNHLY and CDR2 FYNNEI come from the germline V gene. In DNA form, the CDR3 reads TGTGCCACACTAGCGGGGGCGCACTTCACAGATACGCAGTATTTT. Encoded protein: CATLAGAHFTDTQYF.

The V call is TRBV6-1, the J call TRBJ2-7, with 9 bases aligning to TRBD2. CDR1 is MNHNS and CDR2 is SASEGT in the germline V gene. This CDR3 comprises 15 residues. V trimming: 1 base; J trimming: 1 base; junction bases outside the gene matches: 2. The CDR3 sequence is CASSEELAGSYEQYF. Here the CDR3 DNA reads TGTGCCAGCAGTGAAGAACTAGCGGGTTCCTACGAGCAGTACTTC.

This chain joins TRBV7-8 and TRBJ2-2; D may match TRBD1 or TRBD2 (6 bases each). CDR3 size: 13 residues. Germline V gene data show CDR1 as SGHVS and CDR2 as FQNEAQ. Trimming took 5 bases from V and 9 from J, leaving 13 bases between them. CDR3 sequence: CASSLRGGRELFF. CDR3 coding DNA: TGTGCCAGCAGCCTAAGAGGGGGGCGGGAGCTGTTTTTT.

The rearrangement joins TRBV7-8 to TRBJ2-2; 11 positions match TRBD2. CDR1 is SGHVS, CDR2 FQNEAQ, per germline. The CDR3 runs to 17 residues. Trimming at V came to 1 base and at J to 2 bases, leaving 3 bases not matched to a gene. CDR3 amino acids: CASSLVGLAGNTGELFF. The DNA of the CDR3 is TGTGCCAGCAGCTTAGTAGGACTAGCGGGTAACACCGGGGAGCTGTTTTTT. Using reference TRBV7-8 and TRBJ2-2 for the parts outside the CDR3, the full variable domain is GAGVSQSPRYKVAKRGQDVALRCDPISGHVSLFWYQQALGQGPEFLTYFQNEAQLDKSGLPSDRFFAERPEGSVSTLKIQRTQQEDSAVYLCASSLVGLAGNTGELFFGEGSRLTVL.

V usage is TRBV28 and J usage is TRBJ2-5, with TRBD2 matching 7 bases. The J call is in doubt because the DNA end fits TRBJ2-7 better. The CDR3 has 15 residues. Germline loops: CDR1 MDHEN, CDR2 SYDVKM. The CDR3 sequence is CASSPPGRESYEQYF. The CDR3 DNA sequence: TGTGCCAGCAGCCCCCCCGGGCGGGAGAGTTACGAGCAGTACTTC.

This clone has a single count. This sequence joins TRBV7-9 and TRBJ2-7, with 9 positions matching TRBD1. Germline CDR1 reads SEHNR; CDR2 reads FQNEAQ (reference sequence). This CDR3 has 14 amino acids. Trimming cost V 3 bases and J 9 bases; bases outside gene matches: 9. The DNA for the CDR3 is TGTGCCAGCAGCTTCTGGACAGGGGTCGTTGGGCAGTACTTC. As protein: CASSFWTGVVGQYF.

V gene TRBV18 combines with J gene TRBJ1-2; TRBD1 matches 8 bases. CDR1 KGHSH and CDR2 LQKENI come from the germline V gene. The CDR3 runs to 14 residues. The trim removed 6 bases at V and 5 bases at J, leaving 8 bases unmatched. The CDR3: CASSPGGAGYGYTF. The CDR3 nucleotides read TGTGCCAGCTCTCCAGGGGGCGCAGGGTATGGCTACACCTTC.

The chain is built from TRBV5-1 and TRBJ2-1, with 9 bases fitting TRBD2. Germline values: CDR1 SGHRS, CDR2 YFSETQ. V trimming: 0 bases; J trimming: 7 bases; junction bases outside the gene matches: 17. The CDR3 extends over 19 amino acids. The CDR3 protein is CASSLAILRAGGLFNEQFF. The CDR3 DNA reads TGCGCCAGCAGCTTGGCCATCTTGCGGGCGGGAGGGCTCTTTAATGAGCAGTTCTTC.

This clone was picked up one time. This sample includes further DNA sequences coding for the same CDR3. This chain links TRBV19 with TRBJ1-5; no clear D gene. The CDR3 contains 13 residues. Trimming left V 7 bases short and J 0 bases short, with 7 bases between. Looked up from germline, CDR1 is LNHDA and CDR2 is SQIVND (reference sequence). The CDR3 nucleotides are TGTGCCAGTACAGGCTATAGCAATCAGCCCCAGCATTTT. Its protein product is CASTGYSNQPQHF.

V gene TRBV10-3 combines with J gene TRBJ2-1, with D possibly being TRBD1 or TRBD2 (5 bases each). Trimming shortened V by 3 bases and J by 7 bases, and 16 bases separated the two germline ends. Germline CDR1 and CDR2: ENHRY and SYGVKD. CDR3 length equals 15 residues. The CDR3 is CAISDWGTRVNEQFF. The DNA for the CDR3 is TGTGCCATCAGTGATTGGGGGACGCGGGTGAATGAGCAGTTCTTC.

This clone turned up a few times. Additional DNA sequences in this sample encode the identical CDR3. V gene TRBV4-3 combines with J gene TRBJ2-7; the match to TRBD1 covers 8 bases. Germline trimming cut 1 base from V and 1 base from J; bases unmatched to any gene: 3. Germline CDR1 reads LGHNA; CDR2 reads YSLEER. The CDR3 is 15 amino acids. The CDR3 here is CASSQGTGPSYEQYF. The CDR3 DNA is TGCGCCAGCAGCCAAGGGACAGGGCCTTCCTACGAGCAGTACTTC.

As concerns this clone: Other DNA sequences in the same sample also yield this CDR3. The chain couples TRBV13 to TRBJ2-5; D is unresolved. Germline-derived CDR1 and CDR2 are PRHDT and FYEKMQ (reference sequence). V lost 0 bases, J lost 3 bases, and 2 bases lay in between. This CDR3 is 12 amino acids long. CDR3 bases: TGTGCCAGCAGCTTAGGTGAAGAGACCCAGTACTTC. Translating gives CASSLGEETQYF.

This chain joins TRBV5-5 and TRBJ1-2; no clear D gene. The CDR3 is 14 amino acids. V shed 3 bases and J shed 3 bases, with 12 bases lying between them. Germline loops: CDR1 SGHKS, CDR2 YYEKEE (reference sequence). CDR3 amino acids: CASSSNEGYYGYTF. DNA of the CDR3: TGTGCCAGCAGCTCCAACGAGGGCTACTATGGCTACACCTTC.

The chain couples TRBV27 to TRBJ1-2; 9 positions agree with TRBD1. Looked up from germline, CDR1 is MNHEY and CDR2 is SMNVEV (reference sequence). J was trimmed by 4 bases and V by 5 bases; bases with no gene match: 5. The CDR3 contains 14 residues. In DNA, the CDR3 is TGTGCCAGCAGTATAGGACAGGGGAGCTATGGCTACACCTTC. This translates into CASSIGQGSYGYTF.